The T cell receptor beta chain described here comes from a study of shared clonotypes between healthy human individuals. Study results and limitations: Only a few donors were included, so the genetic and exposure-history diversity represented was limited. Some naive CD4 clonotypes, around 5%, turned up in common across several donors.

CDR1 and CDR2 from the germline V gene are MNHEY and SMNVEV (reference sequence). The junction had 6 bases not matched to a gene; V was cut back by 5 bases and J by 0 bases. The CDR3 runs 16 residues. Points on this clone: Its antigen is still unknown.

Terminally differentiated effector memory CD45RA+ cells were left out of the naive CD8 fraction, which was CD45RO-negative and positively selected for CCR7. Generated by immunoSEQ multiplex PCR, the TCRdb table keeps only in-frame clones and is missing some. The repertoire includes roughly 2 million clones, less than 95% of them detected once, and roughly 1.1% sits in the top ten. This receptor was identified in a man aged 18-30 years in good health. Sequencing was carried out using naive CD8+ T cells sorted from blood. The V and J genes are TRBV27 and TRBJ1-2; 10 nucleotides agree with TRBD1. CDR3 loop: CASSGTGTGANYGYTF. CDR3 nucleotides: TGTGCCAGCAGTGGCACAGGGACAGGGGCTAACTATGGCTACACCTTC.